These 27 T cell receptor beta chains share one sample of origin, sequenced in a study of cytomegalovirus exposure and HLA in healthy donors. PCR used 60 Vbeta primers and 13 Jbeta primers. TCRdb's table, derived via immunoSEQ multiplex PCR, lists solely in-frame clones and lacks some. The sample lists more than 100,000 clones; under 10% were seen once. Sequencing was carried out using PBMCs. Receptors were obtained from a woman aged 40-49 years in good health and CMV-seropositive.

Remarks on this clone: This likely comes from a read error, as the CDR3 has no conserved phenylalanine or tryptophan at its end. The chain has TRBV29-1 and TRBJ2-3; unclear D gene. Germline-derived CDR1 and CDR2 are SQVTM and ANQGSEA. V lost 3 bases and J lost 1, with 11 bases in between. The CDR3 is made up of 14 amino acids. The DNA of the CDR3 is TGCAGCGTTGATCAAGCTTCCGGCACAGATACGCAGTATGTT. Its protein is CSVDQASGTDTQYV.

This clone was observed a few times. The chain couples TRBV25-1 to TRBJ2-7; D is possibly TRBD1 (6 bases). The V gene's germline CDR1 is MGHDK and CDR2 SYGVNS. This CDR3 is built from 15 residues. The V and J ends lost 1 base and 5 bases respectively, with 15 bases between them. The CDR3 spells CASSELGETGNEQYF. The CDR3 region has the DNA TGTGCCAGCAGTGAATTAGGGGAAACAGGGAACGAGCAGTACTTC.

This clone has a handful of counts. An end of the junction does not agree with germline; a read error may underlie this. The chain carries TRBV5-5 and TRBJ1-5; D perhaps matches TRBD1 (6 bases). Germline loops: CDR1 SGHKS, CDR2 YYEKEE (reference sequence). The CDR3 spans 14 residues. CDR3 sequence: CASSVGQYHQPQHF. DNA of the CDR3: TGTGCCAGCAGCGTCGGACAGTACCATCAACCCCAGCATTTT.

This clone was counted between two and nine times. The genes are TRBV5-6 and TRBJ2-4, with 7 positions matching TRBD2. The length of the CDR3 is 15 residues. V lost 3 bases and J lost 8; bases outside the gene matches: 11. The germline CDR1 and CDR2 sequences are SGHDT and YYEEEE. CDR3 in DNA: TGTGCCAGCAGCTCCTGGGGGGGTTACGGGGACATTCAGTACTTC. Protein sequence: CASSSWGGYGDIQYF.

The V gene is TRBV14, the J gene TRBJ2-2; D is ambiguous. The germline gives CDR1 SGHDN, CDR2 FVKESK. Deletions cut 2 bases from V and 0 bases from J, with 7 bases between. The length of the CDR3 is 15 residues. The CDR3 loop is CASSQQFPNTGELFF. Here the CDR3 DNA reads TGTGCCAGCAGCCAACAGTTCCCGAACACCGGGGAGCTGTTTTTT.

In its sample, this clone was seen a few times. The chain employs TRBV2 and TRBJ2-7, with a weak D call TRBD2 (5 bases). V was trimmed by 1 base and J by 4 bases, leaving 14 bases between them. The V gene's germline CDR1 is SNHLY and CDR2 FYNNEI. This CDR3 is built from 15 residues. Here the CDR3 reads CASSEGNPGLYEQYF. The CDR3 DNA is TGTGCCAGCAGTGAAGGAAATCCGGGATTATACGAGCAGTACTTC.

J is TRBJ1-4 and V is TRBV10-2; D is ambiguous. Germline-derived CDR1 and CDR2 are WSHSY and SAAADI. Trimming stripped 4 bases from V and 5 bases from J, with 5 bases between. The CDR3 covers 12 residues. The chain's CDR3 is CASSVRNEKLFF. CDR3 nucleotides: TGCGCCAGCAGTGTCCGGAATGAAAAACTGTTTTTT.

This chain uses TRBV7-8 with TRBJ2-1; 8 positions match TRBD1. V shed 1 base and J 8 bases; nucleotides not matched to a gene: 13. Germline V gene data show CDR1 as SGHVS and CDR2 as FQNEAQ. The CDR3 spans 17 residues. In DNA form, the CDR3 reads TGTGCCAGCAGCTTAGAGGGCGAGACAGGGGTAGGCGATGAGCAGTTCTTC. Amino acid sequence: CASSLEGETGVGDEQFF.

The rearrangement uses TRBV2 and TRBJ2-3, with a weak D call TRBD2 (6 bases). Germline assignment: CDR1 SNHLY and CDR2 FYNNEI. Trimming took off 0 bases at V and 10 bases at J, with 11 bases between the two ends. This CDR3 region has 13 residues. CDR3 protein: CASSEALARAQYF. DNA for the CDR3: TGTGCCAGCAGTGAAGCCCTAGCGCGGGCGCAGTATTTT.

This clone was detected a few times. V is TRBV14 and J is TRBJ2-1; a weak D match, TRBD2 (6 bases). The CDR3 sequence is 15 residues long. CDR1 and CDR2 (germline): SGHDN, FVKESK. V lost 0 bases, J lost 8 bases, and 14 bases lay in between. In DNA form, the CDR3 reads TGTGCCAGCAGCCAAGATTTGCGGGGAGCGTATGAGCAGTTCTTC. Encoded protein: CASSQDLRGAYEQFF.

Worth noting for this clone: The same CDR3 arises from other DNA sequences in this sample as well. The rearrangement uses TRBV4-2 and TRBJ1-2; maybe TRBD1 (6 bases). V lost 4 bases and J lost 4, with 25 bases in between. This CDR3 spans 18 amino acids. Germline loops: CDR1 LGHNA, CDR2 YNFKEQ. CDR3 sequence reads: CASSPEVPTGQKSYGYTF. CDR3 bases: TGTGCCAGCAGCCCAGAGGTCCCTACGGGACAAAAAAGCTATGGCTACACCTTC.

This clone was observed a handful of times. This chain joins TRBV2 and TRBJ2-3, with a weak D call TRBD1 (6 bases). V dropped 6 bases and J dropped 5 bases, with 15 bases sitting between them. Germline V gene data show CDR1 as SNHLY and CDR2 as FYNNEI. This CDR3 comprises 14 residues. CDR3 coding DNA: TGTGCCAGCAGCTTTACAGGGATTAAAGATACGCAGTATTTT. Protein product: CASSFTGIKDTQYF.

The chain employs TRBV5-1 and TRBJ1-6; D is possibly TRBD1 (5 bases). CDR1 SGHRS and CDR2 YFSETQ come from the germline V gene. V was trimmed by 4 bases and J by 8 bases, leaving 13 bases between them. This CDR3 spans 14 amino acids. The CDR3 here is CASSLTGSDSPLHF. The CDR3 region has the DNA TGCGCCAGCAGCCTTACAGGTAGTGATTCACCCCTCCACTTT.

J is TRBJ1-4 and V is TRBV5-1; D is undetermined. The CDR3 sequence is 12 residues long. Germline loops: CDR1 SGHRS, CDR2 YFSETQ. V lost 5 bases and J lost 6, with 8 bases in between. This CDR3 reads CASRSGDEKLFF. CDR3 nucleotide sequence: TGCGCCAGCAGATCCGGGGATGAAAAACTGTTTTTT.

The V gene is TRBV11-2, the J gene TRBJ2-7; D might be TRBD1 (5 bases). V shed 5 bases and J shed 6 bases, with 26 bases lying between them. The CDR3 length is 17 residues. CDR1 is SGHAT, CDR2 FQNNGV, per germline. The CDR3: CASSLSLARALTTEQYF. CDR3 nucleotide sequence: TGTGCCAGCAGCCTTTCGCTGGCCAGGGCCCTTACCACCGAGCAGTACTTC.

This clone was observed a few times. The rearrangement joins TRBV18 to TRBJ1-5, with D possibly TRBD1 on 5 matching bases. This CDR3 spans 15 amino acids. Germline V CDR1 and CDR2: KGHSH, LQKENI. V shed 6 bases and J shed 2 bases, with 14 bases lying between them. The CDR3 coding sequence is TGTGCCAGCTCTCCCTCGGGGGTGGGCAATCAGCCCCAGCATTTT. Translation: CASSPSGVGNQPQHF. Variable domain in full (rest from reference TRBV18 and TRBJ1-5): NAGVMQNPRHLVRRRGQEARLRCSPMKGHSHVYWYRQLPEEGLKFMVYLQKENIIDESGMPKERFSAEFPKEGPSILRIQQVVRGDSAAYFCASSPSGVGNQPQHFGDGTRLSIL.

The rearrangement links TRBV5-6 to TRBJ1-3; D may be TRBD1 (6 bases). The length of the CDR3 is 14 residues. Trimming shortened V by 1 base and J by 4 bases, and 9 bases separated the two germline ends. Per the germline V gene, CDR1 is SGHDT and CDR2 is YYEEEE. As DNA, the CDR3 is TGTGCCAGCAGCTTGAAGGGGGACGGAAACACCATATATTTT. This sequence encodes CASSLKGDGNTIYF.

This clone has just a few counts. The chain joins TRBV12-5 to TRBJ1-1, with D uncertain. V lost 2 bases and J lost 0, with 4 bases in between. Germline values: CDR1 LGHNT, CDR2 FRNRAP. The CDR3 totals 13 residues. The CDR3 loop is CASGLNMNTEAFF. In nucleotides, the CDR3 is TGTGCTAGTGGTTTGAATATGAACACTGAAGCTTTCTTT.

The V call is TRBV7-8, the J call TRBJ2-1; 8 bases match TRBD2. CDR1 and CDR2 from the germline V gene are SGHVS and FQNEAQ. The CDR3 runs 16 residues. V was pared by 1 base and J by 8 bases, with 10 bases of the junction left unmatched. This CDR3 reads CASSLVSGGQWDEQFF. As DNA, the CDR3 is TGTGCCAGCAGCTTAGTATCGGGGGGGCAGTGGGATGAGCAGTTCTTC.

This clone has a handful of counts. V is TRBV5-1 and J is TRBJ2-7, with TRBD1 matching over 8 bases. CDR1 SGHRS and CDR2 YFSETQ come from the germline V gene. V lost 2 bases, J lost 2 bases, and 3 bases stayed unmatched. This CDR3 has 14 amino acids. CDR3 bases: TGCGCCAGCAGCTTCCAGGGGGCCACCTACGAGCAGTACTTC. This codes for CASSFQGATYEQYF.

This clone was seen more than once but under ten times. J is TRBJ1-1 and V is TRBV7-2; 8 bases align to TRBD1. V was clipped by 7 bases and J by 2 bases; unmatched bases: 6. The CDR3 consists of 14 residues. The V gene's germline CDR1 is SGHTA and CDR2 FQGNSA. The CDR3 sequence: CASTRGQGNTEAFF. The CDR3 coding sequence is TGTGCCAGCACCCGAGGACAGGGTAACACTGAAGCTTTCTTT.

This clone has a handful of counts. The chain is built from TRBV6-5 and TRBJ1-1; D is undetermined. Germline lookup yields CDR1 MNHEY and CDR2 SVGAGI. The V and J ends lost 0 bases and 3 bases respectively, with 5 bases between them. The CDR3 sequence is 13 residues long. The CDR3 reads CASSYSQYTEAFF. The CDR3 nucleotides are TGTGCCAGCAGTTACTCGCAGTACACTGAAGCTTTCTTT.

The chain couples TRBV6-1 to TRBJ2-7; 8 bases fit TRBD1. This CDR3 is built from 15 residues. In germline, CDR1 is MNHNS, CDR2 SASEGT. Losses at the gene ends were 2 bases for V and 2 bases for J; bases not matched to a gene: 5. The CDR3 DNA sequence: TGTGCCAGCAGTGAATCCGAGGACAGGGCCTACGAGCAGTACTTC. This encodes CASSESEDRAYEQYF.

This clone came up a few times. This chain uses TRBV18 with TRBJ2-1; 12 nucleotides agree with TRBD2. The germline V gene encodes CDR1 KGHSH and CDR2 LQKENI. The CDR3 loop spans 14 amino acids. Germline trimming cut 5 bases from V and 4 bases from J; bases unmatched to any gene: 0. As DNA, the CDR3 is TGTGCCAGCTCAGGACTAGCGGGGTACAATGAGCAGTTCTTC. Translation gives CASSGLAGYNEQFF. The full variable domain, with the rest looked up from reference TRBV18 and TRBJ2-1, is NAGVMQNPRHLVRRRGQEARLRCSPMKGHSHVYWYRQLPEEGLKFMVYLQKENIIDESGMPKERFSAEFPKEGPSILRIQQVVRGDSAAYFCASSGLAGYNEQFFGPGTRLTVL.

This chain links TRBV6-1 with TRBJ1-1; D is perhaps TRBD1 (5 bases). This CDR3 has 17 residues. V was cut by 2 bases and J by 0 bases, with 16 bases left in between. The germline V gene has CDR1 MNHNS and CDR2 SASEGT. The DNA for the CDR3 is TGTGCCAGCAGTGAATACGGGTCGGCAGGGTTGAACACTGAAGCTTTCTTT. Amino acids: CASSEYGSAGLNTEAFF.

Remarks on this clone: This likely comes from a read error, as the CDR3 has no conserved phenylalanine or tryptophan at its end. The chain combines TRBV29-1 with TRBJ1-1; 8 positions match TRBD1. CDR3 length: 14 amino acids. Germline trimming cut 1 base from V and 8 bases from J; bases unmatched to any gene: 9. Germline V gene lookup returns CDR1 SQVTM and CDR2 ANQGSEA. The CDR3 sequence is CSVEGGRGRVEAFL. The DNA of the CDR3 is TGCAGCGTTGAAGGCGGCAGGGGGCGGGTGGAAGCTTTCTTG.

The V and J genes are TRBV4-1 and TRBJ2-2; 8 bases map to TRBD2. The germline CDR1 and CDR2 sequences are MGHRA and YSYEKL. The CDR3 sequence is 17 residues long. The ends lost 4 bases at V and 2 bases at J; junction bases unmatched: 9. In DNA form, the CDR3 reads TGCGCCAGCAGCCGTTCCAGCGGGGGAGCTAACACCGGGGAGCTGTTTTTT. Its protein is CASSRSSGGANTGELFF.